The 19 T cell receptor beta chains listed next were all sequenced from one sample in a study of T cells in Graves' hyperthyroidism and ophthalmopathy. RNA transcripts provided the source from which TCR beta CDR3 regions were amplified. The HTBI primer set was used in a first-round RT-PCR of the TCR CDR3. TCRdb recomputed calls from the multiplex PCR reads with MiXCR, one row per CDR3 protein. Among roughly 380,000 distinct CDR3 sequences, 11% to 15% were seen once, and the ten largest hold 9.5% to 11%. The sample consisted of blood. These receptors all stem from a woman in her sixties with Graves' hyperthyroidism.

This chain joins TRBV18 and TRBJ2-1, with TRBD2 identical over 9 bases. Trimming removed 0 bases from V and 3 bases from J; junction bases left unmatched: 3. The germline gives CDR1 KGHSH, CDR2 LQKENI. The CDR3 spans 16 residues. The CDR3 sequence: CASSPPSSGNYNEQFF. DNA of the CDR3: TGTGCCAGCTCACCACCCTCTAGCGGGAACTACAATGAGCAGTTCTTC.

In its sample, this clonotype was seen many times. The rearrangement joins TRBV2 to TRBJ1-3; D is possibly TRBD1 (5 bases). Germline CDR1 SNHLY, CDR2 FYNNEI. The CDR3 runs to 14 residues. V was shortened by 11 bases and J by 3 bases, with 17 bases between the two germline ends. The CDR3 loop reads CAGSDSTVGNTIYF. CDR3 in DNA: TGTGCCGGGTCCGACAGTACTGTTGGAAACACCATATATTTT.

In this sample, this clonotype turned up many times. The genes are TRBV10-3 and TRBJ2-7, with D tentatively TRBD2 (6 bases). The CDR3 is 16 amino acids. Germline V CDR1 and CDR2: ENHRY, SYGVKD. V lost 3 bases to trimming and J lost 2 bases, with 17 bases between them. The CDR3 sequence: CAISDHAEGNPYEQYF. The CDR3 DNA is TGTGCCATCAGTGATCACGCGGAGGGGAATCCCTACGAGCAGTACTTC.

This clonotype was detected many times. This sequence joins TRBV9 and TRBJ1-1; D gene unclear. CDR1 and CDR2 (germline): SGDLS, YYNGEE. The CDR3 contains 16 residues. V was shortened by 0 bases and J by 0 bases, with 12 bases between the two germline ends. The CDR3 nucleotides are TGTGCCAGCAGCGTAGTGGAACAACCGTTGAACACTGAAGCTTTCTTT. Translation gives CASSVVEQPLNTEAFF.

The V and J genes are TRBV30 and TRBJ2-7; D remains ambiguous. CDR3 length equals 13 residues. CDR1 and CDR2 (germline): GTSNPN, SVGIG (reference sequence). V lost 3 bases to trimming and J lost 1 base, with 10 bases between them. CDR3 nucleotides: TGTGCCTGGAGGGCAGCCCAATCCTACGAGCAGTACTTC. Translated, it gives CAWRAAQSYEQYF.

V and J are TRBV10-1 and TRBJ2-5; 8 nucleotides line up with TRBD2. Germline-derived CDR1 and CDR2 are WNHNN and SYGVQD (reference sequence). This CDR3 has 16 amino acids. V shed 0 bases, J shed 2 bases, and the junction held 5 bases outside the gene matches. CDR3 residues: CASSESSGSGQETQYF. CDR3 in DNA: TGCGCCAGCAGTGAGTCGAGCGGGAGTGGACAAGAGACCCAGTACTTC.

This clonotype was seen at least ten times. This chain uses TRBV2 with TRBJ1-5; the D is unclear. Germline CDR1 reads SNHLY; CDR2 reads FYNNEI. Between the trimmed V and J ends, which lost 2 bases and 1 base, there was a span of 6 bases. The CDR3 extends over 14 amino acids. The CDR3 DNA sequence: TGTGCCAGCAGTGAATTGGGGAGCAATCAGCCCCAGCATTTT. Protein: CASSELGSNQPQHF.

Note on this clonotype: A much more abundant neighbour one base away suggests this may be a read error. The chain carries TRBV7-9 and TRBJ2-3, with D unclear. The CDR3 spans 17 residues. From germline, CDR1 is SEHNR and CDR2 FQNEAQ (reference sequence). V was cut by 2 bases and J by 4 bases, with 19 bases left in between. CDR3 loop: CASSLRNRHPQADTQYF. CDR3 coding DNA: TGTGCCAGCAGCTTACGTAACCGGCACCCTCAAGCAGATACGCAGTATTTT. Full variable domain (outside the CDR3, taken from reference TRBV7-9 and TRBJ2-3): DTGVSQNPRHKITKRGQNVTFRCDPISEHNRLYWYRQTLGQGPEFLTYFQNEAQLEKSRLLSDRFSAERPKGSFSTLEIQRTEQGDSAMYLCASSLRNRHPQADTQYFGPGTRLTVL.

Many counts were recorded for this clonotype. For the CDR3, the DNA is TGTGCCAGCTCACTGACAGACAGGGAGGTGGGCACTGAAGCTTTCTTT. Translating gives CASSLTDREVGTEAFF. The chain combines TRBV18 with TRBJ1-1; 7 nucleotides agree with TRBD1. This CDR3 region has 16 residues. Per germline, CDR1 KGHSH and CDR2 LQKENI. The J segment lost 4 bases and the V segment lost 4 bases, leaving 12 bases of the junction unmatched.

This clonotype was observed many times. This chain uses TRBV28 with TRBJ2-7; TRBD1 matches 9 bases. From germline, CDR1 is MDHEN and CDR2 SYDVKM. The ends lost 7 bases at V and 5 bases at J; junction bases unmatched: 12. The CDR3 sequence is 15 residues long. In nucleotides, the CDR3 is TGTGCCAGCAACCCCTGGGGGGACAGGGAAAACGAGCAGTACTTC. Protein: CASNPWGDRENEQYF.

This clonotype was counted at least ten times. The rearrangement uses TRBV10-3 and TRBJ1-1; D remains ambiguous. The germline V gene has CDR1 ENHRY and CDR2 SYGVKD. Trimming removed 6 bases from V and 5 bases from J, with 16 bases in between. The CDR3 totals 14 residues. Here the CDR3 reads CAISREWVQTEAFF. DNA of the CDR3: TGTGCCATCAGCCGTGAGTGGGTTCAGACTGAAGCTTTCTTT.

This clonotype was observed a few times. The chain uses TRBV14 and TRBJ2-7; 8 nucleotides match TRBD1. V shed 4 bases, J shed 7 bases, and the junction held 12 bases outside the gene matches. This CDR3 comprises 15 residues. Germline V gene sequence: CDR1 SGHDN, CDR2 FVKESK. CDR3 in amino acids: CASSPPGTGSKEQYF. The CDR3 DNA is TGTGCCAGCAGCCCCCCCGGGACAGGTAGTAAAGAGCAGTACTTC.

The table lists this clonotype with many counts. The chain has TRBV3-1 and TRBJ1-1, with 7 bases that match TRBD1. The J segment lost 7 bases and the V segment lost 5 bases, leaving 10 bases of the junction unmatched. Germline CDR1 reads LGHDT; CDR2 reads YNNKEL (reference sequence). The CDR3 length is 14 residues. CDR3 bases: TGTGCCAGCAGCTTCAAGACAGGGTACGGTGAAGCTTTCTTT. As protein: CASSFKTGYGEAFF.

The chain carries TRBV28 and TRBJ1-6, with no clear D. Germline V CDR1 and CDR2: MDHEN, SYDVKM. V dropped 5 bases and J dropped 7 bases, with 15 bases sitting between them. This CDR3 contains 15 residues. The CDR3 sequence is CASSRAVGWNSPLHF. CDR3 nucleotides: TGTGCCAGCAGTCGGGCGGTTGGATGGAATTCACCCCTCCACTTT.

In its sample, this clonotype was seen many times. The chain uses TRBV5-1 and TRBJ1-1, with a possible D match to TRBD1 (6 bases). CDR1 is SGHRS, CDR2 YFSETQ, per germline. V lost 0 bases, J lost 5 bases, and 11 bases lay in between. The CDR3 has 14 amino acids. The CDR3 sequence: CASSLVQGRTEAFF. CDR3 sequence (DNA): TGCGCCAGCAGCTTGGTACAGGGTAGAACTGAAGCTTTCTTT.

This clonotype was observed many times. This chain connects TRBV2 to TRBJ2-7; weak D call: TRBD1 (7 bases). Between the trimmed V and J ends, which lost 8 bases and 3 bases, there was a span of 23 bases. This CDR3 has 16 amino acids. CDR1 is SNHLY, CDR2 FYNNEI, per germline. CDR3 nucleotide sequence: TGTGCCAGCTGGATTAAGCGGCAGGGGGGTAGCTACGAGCAGTACTTC. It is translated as CASWIKRQGGSYEQYF.

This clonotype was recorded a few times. CDR3 loop: CASILAGYTGELFF. The CDR3 coding sequence is TGTGCCAGCATCTTAGCGGGGTACACCGGGGAGCTGTTTTTT. The chain carries TRBV12-3 or TRBV12-4 and TRBJ2-2, with 8 bases lining up with TRBD2. The length of the CDR3 is 14 residues. The V gene end was trimmed by 7 bases and the J gene end by 3 bases; junction bases not matched to a gene: 4.

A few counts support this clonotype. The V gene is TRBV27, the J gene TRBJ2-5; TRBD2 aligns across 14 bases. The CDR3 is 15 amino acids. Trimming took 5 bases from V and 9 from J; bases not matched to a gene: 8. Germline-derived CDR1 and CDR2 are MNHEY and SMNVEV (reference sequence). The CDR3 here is CASSPRTSGGSAQYF. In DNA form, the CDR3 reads TGTGCCAGCAGTCCCCGGACTAGCGGGGGGTCAGCCCAGTACTTC.

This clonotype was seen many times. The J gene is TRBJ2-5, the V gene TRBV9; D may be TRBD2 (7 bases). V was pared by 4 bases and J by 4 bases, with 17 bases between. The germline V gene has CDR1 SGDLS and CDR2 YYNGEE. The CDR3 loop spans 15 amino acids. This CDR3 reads CASSSPGGGRETQYF. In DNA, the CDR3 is TGTGCCAGCAGCTCCCCTGGGGGGGGCCGAGAGACCCAGTACTTC.